This TCR beta chain is drawn from a study of T cell responses to AZD1222 COVID-19 vaccine. Regarding the study as a whole: Dominant CD4 TCR responses targeted spike regions 160-218 and 743-854. The sample set comprised mostly white British donors with more females, and clonal diversity was possibly underestimated.

The assay was immunoSEQ multiplex PCR, and TCRdb's table has in-frame clones only and misses some. The sample consists of 60,000 to 65,000 clones, around 75% of them appearing once. The CDR3 has 14 amino acids. Trimming stripped 2 bases from V and 7 bases from J, with 13 bases between. CDR1 KGHDR and CDR2 SFDVKD come from the germline V gene. As to this clone: Its matching antigen is unknown.

The receptor was derived from an adult in good health. This sequence joins TRBV24-1 and TRBJ1-2; D is ambiguous. The sample in question was peripheral blood, obtained on day 0 of AZD1222 vaccination. The CDR3 sequence is CATSDSATWGGYTF. The DNA for the CDR3 is TGTGCCACCAGTGATTCCGCCACATGGGGTGGCTACACCTTC.